This T cell receptor beta chain was obtained from a study of blood T cell repertoires in COVID-19. Study background: Samples representing acute and convalescent COVID-19 were sourced from the United States, Italy and Spain. From T cells, B-cell-depleted T cells, or PBMCs came the material, which was cDNA or gDNA.

In the authors' methods: Nucleated cell counts were estimated from reference gene primer amplification. TCRdb's copy holds only in-frame clones and misses some; the assay was immunoSEQ multiplex PCR. Clonal size and the V and J genes are those of that table, whereas D and trimming came from the DNA. The data hold about 350,000 clones, with around 90% observed a single time. The sequence was obtained from a woman aged 55 to 70 with COVID-19, enrolled during active disease. The sample taken for sequencing was peripheral blood.

As DNA, the CDR3 is TGTGCCAGCAGTTCAGGCTCTACAGGATTGAACACTGAAGCTTTCTTT. Protein: CASSSGSTGLNTEAFF. The chain couples TRBV28 to TRBJ1-1, with D perhaps matching TRBD1 (5 bases). The V end was cut by 4 bases, the J end by 0 bases, with 15 bases between. CDR3 length: 16 amino acids. Germline lookup yields CDR1 MDHEN and CDR2 SYDVKM.